Listed below are T cell receptor beta chains from one sample, sequenced in a study of graft-versus-host responses after intestinal transplantation. The antigens for these receptors are not known. Here immunoSEQ multiplex PCR was the method, and the copy in TCRdb shows in-frame clones only, minus some. The table has over 100,000 clones, around 90% seen once. Sequencing was performed on unstimulated CD4+ T cells sorted from spleen or lymph node cells, taken before transplant. These receptors were obtained from a human donor who was the organ donor for an intestinal transplant. The CDR3 runs from the conserved cysteine through the conserved F or W. A D gene is named only where the DNA matches it firmly. The size field is filled for only some rows; it gives once, few, many or a size class.

j_gene | v_gene | d_gene | abundance | CDR3nt | CDR3aa
TRBJ2-1 | TRBV7-2 | TRBD2 | NA | TGTGCCAGCAGCTTAGCCCCTCTAGCGGGAGGAGGGAATGAGCAGTTCTTC | CASSLAPLAGGGNEQFF
TRBJ2-7 | TRBV27 | NA | once | TGTGCCAGCAGTTTACGGGCGAATACTGGCTACGAGCAGTACTTC | CASSLRANTGYEQYF
TRBJ1-1 | TRBV6-5 | TRBD1 | NA | TGTGCCAGCAGCTTCGACAGGGACACTGAAGCTTTCTTT | CASSFDRDTEAFF
TRBJ2-7 | TRBV5-6 | NA | NA | TGTGCCAGCAGCTCCATCCCGCGTTTCGGGTTGAACGAGCAGTACTTC | CASSSIPRFGLNEQYF
TRBJ1-1 | TRBV18 | NA | NA | TGTGCCAGCTCACCATTACAAAGGGGAGGGAACACTGAAGCTTTCTTT | CASSPLQRGGNTEAFF
TRBJ1-3 | TRBV9 | NA | NA | TGTGCCAGCAGCGTCCAAAACTCTGGGCCAGGGGGAAACACCATATATTTT | CASSVQNSGPGGNTIYF
TRBJ1-2 | TRBV27 | TRBD1 | NA | TGTGCCAGCAGTTTAACAGGGGGCGGCTACACCTTC | CASSLTGGGYTF
TRBJ2-1 | TRBV7-9 | NA | NA | TGTGCCAGCAGCTCCCCACAGGGCCCCCCATACAATGAGCAGTTCTTC | CASSSPQGPPYNEQFF
TRBJ1-1 | TRBV18 | TRBD1 | NA | TGTGCCAGCTCACGGGGACAGGAGGGCACTGAAGCTTTCTTT | CASSRGQEGTEAFF
TRBJ2-1 | TRBV10-2 | TRBD1 | NA | TGCGCCAGCAGTGAGCCCGGGACAGGCGAAATCCGGCAGTTCTTC | CASSEPGTGEIRQFF
TRBJ2-7 | TRBV27 | NA | NA | TGTGCCAGCAGTTTATCGATGGGGGGCTACGAGCAGTACTTC | CASSLSMGGYEQYF
TRBJ2-3 | TRBV10-1 | NA | NA | TGCGCCAGCCGAAGCGTCGCGGGCCTAAGAGCAGATACGCAGTATTTT | CASRSVAGLRADTQYF
TRBJ2-7 | TRBV6-1 | NA | NA | TGTGCCAGCAGTTCCCGAACTGGACAGTACGAGCAGTACTTC | CASSSRTGQYEQYF
TRBJ1-2 | TRBV27 | NA | NA | TGTGCCAGCAGTTTAGGTAGCGGCTATGGCTACACCTTC | CASSLGSGYGYTF
TRBJ2-3 | TRBV7-9 | NA | NA | TGTGCCAGCAGCTTAGTCGGGGACCCCGGTACAGATACGCAGTATTTT | CASSLVGDPGTDTQYF
TRBJ1-1 | TRBV11-2 | TRBD1 | NA | TGTGCCAGCAGCGGGGACAGGGGTGAAGCTTTCTTT | CASSGDRGEAFF
TRBJ2-7 | TRBV30 | NA | NA | TGTGCCTGTCAGCGGGACATAGGCGACGAGCAGTACTTC | CACQRDIGDEQYF
TRBJ1-1 | TRBV6-5 | TRBD1 | NA | TGTGCCAGCTTTAAGCGGACAGGGGGGTTGACTGAAGCTTTCTTT | CASFKRTGGLTEAFF
TRBJ2-1 | TRBV4-1 | TRBD2 | once | TGCGCCAGCAGCCACGCCGGACTAGCGGGAAGGAATGAGCAGTTCTTC | CASSHAGLAGRNEQFF
TRBJ2-7 | TRBV6-5 | TRBD1 | once | TGTGCCAGCAGATCAGGACAGGGAATTAGGGAGCAGTACTTC | CASRSGQGIREQYF
TRBJ2-1 | TRBV7-9 | TRBD2 | NA | TGTGCCAGCGACATAGCGACCGGGACTAGTAGCTCCTACAATGAGCAGTTCTTC | CASDIATGTSSSYNEQFF
TRBJ1-1 | TRBV29-1 | NA | NA | TGCAGCGCTAAACTCGGGGGAAACACTGAAGCTTTCTTT | CSAKLGGNTEAFF
TRBJ2-3 | TRBV4-2 | NA | NA | TGTGCCAGCAGCCAAGACGGCGGTAGCACAGATACGCAGTATTTT | CASSQDGGSTDTQYF
TRBJ2-2 | TRBV4-2 | TRBD2 | NA | TGTGCCAGCAGCCGGACTAGCGGGAGGGTTAACACCGGGGAGCTGTTTTTT | CASSRTSGRVNTGELFF
TRBJ2-7 | TRBV5-1 | TRBD1 | NA | TGCGCCAGCAGCCAAAGCGTACCAGACAGGGGGCTTTACCACGAGCAGTACTTC | CASSQSVPDRGLYHEQYF
TRBJ1-5 | TRBV9 | TRBD1 | NA | TGTGCCAGCAGCCCTGGGGACAGTAGATCCCATTCTCAGCCCCAGCATTTT | CASSPGDSRSHSQPQHF
TRBJ1-4 | TRBV5-1 | TRBD1 | NA | TGCGCCAGCAGCCGGGACAGTTCTAATGAAAAACTGTTTTTT | CASSRDSSNEKLFF
TRBJ2-7 | TRBV28 | NA | NA | TGTGCCAGCAGTCCCTTGGCCTACGAGCAGTACTTC | CASSPLAYEQYF
TRBJ2-7 | TRBV6-6 | NA | NA | TGTGCCAGCAGTTACTCGAAGGGAGAGCAGTACTTC | CASSYSKGEQYF
TRBJ2-2 | TRBV11-1 | TRBD1 | NA | TGTGCCAGCAGAGGTACAGGGGCCACCGGGGAGCTGTTTTTT | CASRGTGATGELFF
TRBJ2-3 | TRBV29-1 | NA | NA | TGCAGCGTTCTCTCAGGGGCAGATACGCAGTATTTT | CSVLSGADTQYF
TRBJ2-1 | TRBV7-9 | TRBD1 | NA | TGTGCCAGCAGTCATCCGGGACAGGGGTACAATGAGCAGTTCTTC | CASSHPGQGYNEQFF
TRBJ2-1 | TRBV1 | NA | NA | TGCACCAGCAGCCGGGACAGGGGGCCGTCGCGCAATGAGCAGTTCTTC | CTSSRDRGPSRNEQFF
TRBJ2-3 | TRBV7-2 | NA | NA | TGTGCCAGCAGCTTATCCGGGCTAAGCACAGATACGCAGTATTTT | CASSLSGLSTDTQYF
TRBJ1-2 | TRBV6-5 | NA | few | TGTGCCAGCAGCCCCCAGGGCCGCGGCTACACCTTC | CASSPQGRGYTF
TRBJ2-4 | TRBV5-1 | TRBD2 | NA | TGCGCCAGCAGCTTGGCCCGGGAGGGCCTTAACAAAAACATTCAGTACTTC | CASSLAREGLNKNIQYF
TRBJ2-2 | TRBV9 | TRBD2 | NA | TGTGCCAGCAGCTACGGACTAGCGGGAGTCAGGAGCACCGGGGAGCTGTTTTTT | CASSYGLAGVRSTGELFF
TRBJ1-2 | TRBV7-6 | NA | NA | TGTGCCAGCAGCTTAATGGAGGGGGACACCCTGAACCATGGCTACACCTTC | CASSLMEGDTLNHGYTF
TRBJ1-1 | TRBV7-2 | NA | NA | TGTGCCAGCAGCTTAGCTCCCGCAGGGTCGAACACTGAAGCTTTCTTT | CASSLAPAGSNTEAFF
TRBJ2-1 | TRBV12-5 | TRBD2 | NA | TGTGCTAGTGGTTTGGCCCGGACTAGCGGGAGTCCTTTAAGCAATGAGCAGTTCTTC | CASGLARTSGSPLSNEQFF
TRBJ1-4 | TRBV5-4 | NA | NA | TGTGCCAGCGGACTGGGGCCGGTTGTCGAAAAACTGTTTTTT | CASGLGPVVEKLFF
TRBJ2-1 | TRBV2 | NA | NA | TGTGCCAGCTTAGCGGAGAGCTCCTACAATGAGCAGTTCTTC | CASLAESSYNEQFF
TRBJ2-5 | TRBV4-1 | NA | NA | TGCGCCAGCAGCCAAGATACAAACTTTTGGGAGACCCAGTACTTC | CASSQDTNFWETQYF
TRBJ2-7 | TRBV11-2 | NA | NA | TGTGCCAGCAGCTCGGGACACCCCTACGAGCAGTACTTC | CASSSGHPYEQYF
TRBJ2-3 | TRBV29-1 | NA | NA | TGCAGCGTTGGTGGGGTTGGGGTAGATACGCAGTATTTT | CSVGGVGVDTQYF
TRBJ1-2 | TRBV7-2 | NA | NA | TGTGCCAGCAGCTTAGACAAAACAGGTTTAGGCTACACCTTC | CASSLDKTGLGYTF
TRBJ1-1 | TRBV4-1 | TRBD1 | NA | TGCGCCAGCAGCCACACCTCCGGGACAGTGAACACTGAAGCTTTCTTT | CASSHTSGTVNTEAFF
TRBJ1-2 | TRBV27 | TRBD1 | NA | TGTGCCAGCAGCCAGCGGGCGAGAGGACAGGACAAGTATGGCTACACCTTC | CASSQRARGQDKYGYTF
TRBJ2-5 | TRBV5-1 | TRBD2 | few | TGCGCCAGCAGCTCGGGACTAGCGGGAGGAGAGACCCAGTACTTC | CASSSGLAGGETQYF
TRBJ1-2 | TRBV5-1 | TRBD1 | NA | TGCGCCAGCAGCCCGGGGACAGGGGAAGGAGGCTACACCTTC | CASSPGTGEGGYTF
TRBJ2-1 | TRBV4-1 | NA | NA | TGCGCCAGCAGCCAAGCGCTAACCCTCTCCTACAATGAGCAGTTCTTC | CASSQALTLSYNEQFF
TRBJ1-1 | TRBV7-9 | TRBD1 | NA | TGTGCCAGCAGCTTAGTTGTAGGGGGCCCTCTGGACGCTTTCTTT | CASSLVVGGPLDAFF
TRBJ2-7 | TRBV4-2 | TRBD2 | once | TGTGCCAGCAGCCAAGATGAAACTAGCGGGAGGGAGAAGCAGTACTTC | CASSQDETSGREKQYF
TRBJ2-3 | TRBV9 | TRBD1 | NA | TGTGCCAGCAGTACCGGACAGGGGGGGACAGATACGCAGTATTTT | CASSTGQGGTDTQYF
TRBJ2-7 | TRBV5-1 | NA | NA | TGCGCCAGCAGCTTGGCCGGGAGACACGAGCAGTACTTC | CASSLAGRHEQYF
TRBJ1-1 | TRBV6-1 | TRBD1 | few | TGTGCCAGCAGTGAATCTGGGGACAGGGAAACTGAAGCTTTCTTT | CASSESGDRETEAFF